The sequence of this T cell receptor (beta chain) was determined in a study of Ad26.COV2.S vaccination and SARS-CoV-2 variants. On the study more broadly: A COV1001 Ad26.COV2.S trial-arm participant provided the sample.

For this clone: Its antigen is as yet unknown.

Treatment meaning: roughly 19 received Ad26.COV2.S at low or high dose, single or two shots; about 5 received placebo; per-sample allocation not given. On day 63 after the first injection, vaccine and placebo recipients gave samples. The donor was a Boston adult aged 18-55 years. The repertoire was sequenced with immunoSEQ multiplex PCR; TCRdb's copy has only in-frame clones and lacks some. The sample lists fewer than 600,000 clones; 80% to 90% were seen once. Overall study results and limits: Comparable non-spike TCR breadth was observed in vaccine and placebo recipients.

Germline V lookup: CDR1 LGHDT, CDR2 YNNKEL (reference sequence). The CDR3 has 14 residues. V was clipped by 5 bases and J by 1 base; unmatched bases: 4. The chain uses TRBV3-1 (or the pseudogene TRBV3-2) and TRBJ1-1; 7 nucleotides line up with TRBD1. The receptor was derived from a person aged 18-65 years who received the Ad26.COV2.S COVID-19 vaccine or a placebo. Sequenced here: peripheral blood, sampled in a trial of Ad26.COV2.S vaccine versus placebo. As DNA, the CDR3 is TGTGCCAGCAGCTGGGGGACAGCGAACACTGAAGCTTTCTTT. Amino acids: CASSWGTANTEAFF.